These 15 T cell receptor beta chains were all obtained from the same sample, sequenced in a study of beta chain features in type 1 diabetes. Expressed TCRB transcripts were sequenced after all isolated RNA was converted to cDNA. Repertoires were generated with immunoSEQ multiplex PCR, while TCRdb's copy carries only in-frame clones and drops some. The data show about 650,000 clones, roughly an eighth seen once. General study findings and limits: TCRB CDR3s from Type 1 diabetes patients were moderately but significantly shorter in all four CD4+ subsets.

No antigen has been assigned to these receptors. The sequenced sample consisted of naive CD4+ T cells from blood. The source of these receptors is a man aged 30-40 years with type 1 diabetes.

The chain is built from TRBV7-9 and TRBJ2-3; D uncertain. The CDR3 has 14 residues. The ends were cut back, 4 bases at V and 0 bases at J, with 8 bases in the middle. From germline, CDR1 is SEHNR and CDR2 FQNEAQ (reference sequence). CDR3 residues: CASSSTKSTDTQYF. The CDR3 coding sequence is TGTGCCAGCAGCTCGACGAAGAGCACAGATACGCAGTATTTT.

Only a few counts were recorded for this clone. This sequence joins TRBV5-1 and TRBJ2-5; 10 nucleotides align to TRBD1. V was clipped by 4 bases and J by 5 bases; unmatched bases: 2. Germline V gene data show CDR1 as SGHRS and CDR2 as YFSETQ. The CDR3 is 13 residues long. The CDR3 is CASSGTGVETQYF. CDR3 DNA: TGCGCCAGCAGCGGGACAGGGGTGGAGACCCAGTACTTC.

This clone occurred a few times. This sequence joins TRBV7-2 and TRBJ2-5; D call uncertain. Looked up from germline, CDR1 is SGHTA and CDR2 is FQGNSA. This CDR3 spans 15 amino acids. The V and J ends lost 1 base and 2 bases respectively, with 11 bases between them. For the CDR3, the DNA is TGTGCCAGCAGCTTAGTTCCCTGGCAGCAAGAGACCCAGTACTTC. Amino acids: CASSLVPWQQETQYF.

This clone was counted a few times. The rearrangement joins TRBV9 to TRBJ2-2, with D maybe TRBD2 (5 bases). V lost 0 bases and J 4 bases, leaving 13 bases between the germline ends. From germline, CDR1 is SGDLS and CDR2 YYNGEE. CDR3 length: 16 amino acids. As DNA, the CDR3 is TGTGCCAGCAGCGTAGGATCAGCCCGGGGCACCGGGGAGCTGTTTTTT. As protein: CASSVGSARGTGELFF. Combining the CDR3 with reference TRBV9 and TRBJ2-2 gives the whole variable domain DSGVTQTPKHLITATGQRVTLRCSPRSGDLSVYWYQQSLDQGLQFLIQYYNGEERAKGNILERFSAQQFPDLHSELNLSSLELGDSALYFCASSVGSARGTGELFFGEGSRLTVL.

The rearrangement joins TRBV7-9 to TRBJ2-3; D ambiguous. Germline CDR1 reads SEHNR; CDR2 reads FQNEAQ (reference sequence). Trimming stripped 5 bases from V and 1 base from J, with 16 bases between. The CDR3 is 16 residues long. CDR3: CASSTWLFSGTDTQYF. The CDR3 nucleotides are TGTGCCAGCAGCACCTGGCTTTTCTCTGGCACAGATACGCAGTATTTT.

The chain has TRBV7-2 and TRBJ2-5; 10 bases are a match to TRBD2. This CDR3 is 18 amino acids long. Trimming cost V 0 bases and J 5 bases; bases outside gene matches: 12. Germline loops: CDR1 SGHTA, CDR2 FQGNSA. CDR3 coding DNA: TGTGCCAGCAGCTTAGCGCCTACCAGCGGGGGGGCGCGGGAGACCCAGTACTTC. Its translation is CASSLAPTSGGARETQYF.

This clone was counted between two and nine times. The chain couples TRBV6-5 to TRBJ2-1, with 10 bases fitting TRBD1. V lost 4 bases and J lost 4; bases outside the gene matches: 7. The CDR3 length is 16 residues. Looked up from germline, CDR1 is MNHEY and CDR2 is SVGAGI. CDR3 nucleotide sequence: TGTGCCAGCAGTTTAGGGGGGACAGGGGTATACAATGAGCAGTTCTTC. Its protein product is CASSLGGTGVYNEQFF.

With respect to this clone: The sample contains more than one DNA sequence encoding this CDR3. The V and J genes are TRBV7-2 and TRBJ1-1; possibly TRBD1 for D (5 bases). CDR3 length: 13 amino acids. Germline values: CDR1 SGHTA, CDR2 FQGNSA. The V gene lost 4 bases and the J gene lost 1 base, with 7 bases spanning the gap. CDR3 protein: CASSSGQNTEAFF. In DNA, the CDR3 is TGTGCCAGCAGCTCCGGACAGAACACTGAAGCTTTCTTT.

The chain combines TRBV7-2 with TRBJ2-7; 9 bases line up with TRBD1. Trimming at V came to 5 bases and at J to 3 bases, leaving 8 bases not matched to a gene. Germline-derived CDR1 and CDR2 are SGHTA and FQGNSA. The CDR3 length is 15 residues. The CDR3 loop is CASSGPGQGLYEQYF. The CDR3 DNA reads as TGTGCCAGCAGCGGACCGGGACAGGGCCTCTACGAGCAGTACTTC.

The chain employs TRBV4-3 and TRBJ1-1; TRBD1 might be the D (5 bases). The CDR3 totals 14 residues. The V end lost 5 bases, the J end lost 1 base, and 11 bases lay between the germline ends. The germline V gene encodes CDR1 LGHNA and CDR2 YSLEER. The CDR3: CASSYGHANTEAFF. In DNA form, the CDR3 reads TGCGCCAGCAGCTACGGACACGCGAACACTGAAGCTTTCTTT.

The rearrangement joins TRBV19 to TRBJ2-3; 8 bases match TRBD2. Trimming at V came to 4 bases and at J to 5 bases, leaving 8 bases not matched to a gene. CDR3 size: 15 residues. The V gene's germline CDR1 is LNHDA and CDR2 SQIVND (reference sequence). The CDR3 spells CASSRWTSLIDTQYF. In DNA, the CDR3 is TGTGCCAGTAGTAGGTGGACTAGCCTTATAGATACGCAGTATTTT.

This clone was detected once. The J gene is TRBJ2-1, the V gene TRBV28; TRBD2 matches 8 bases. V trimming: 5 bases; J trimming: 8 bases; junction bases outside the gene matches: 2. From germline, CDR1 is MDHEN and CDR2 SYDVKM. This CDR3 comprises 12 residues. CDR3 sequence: CASSTGGYEQFF. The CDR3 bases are TGTGCCAGCAGTACGGGGGGGTATGAGCAGTTCTTC. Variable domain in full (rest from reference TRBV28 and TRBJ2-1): DVKVTQSSRYLVKRTGEKVFLECVQDMDHENMFWYRQDPGLGLRLIYFSYDVKMKEKGDIPEGYSVSREKKERFSLILESASTNQTSMYLCASSTGGYEQFFGPGTRLTVL.

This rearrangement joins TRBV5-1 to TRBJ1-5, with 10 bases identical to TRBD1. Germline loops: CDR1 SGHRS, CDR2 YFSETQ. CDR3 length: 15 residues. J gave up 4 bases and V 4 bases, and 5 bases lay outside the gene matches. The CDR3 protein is CASSQGTGDNQPQHF. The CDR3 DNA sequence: TGCGCCAGCAGCCAAGGGACAGGGGATAATCAGCCCCAGCATTTT.

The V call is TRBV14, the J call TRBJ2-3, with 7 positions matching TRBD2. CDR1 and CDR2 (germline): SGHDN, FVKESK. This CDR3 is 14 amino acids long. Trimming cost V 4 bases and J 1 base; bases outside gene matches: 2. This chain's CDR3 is CASSREGGTDTQYF. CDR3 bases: TGTGCCAGCAGCCGGGAGGGAGGCACAGATACGCAGTATTTT. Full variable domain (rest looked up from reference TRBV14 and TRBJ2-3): EAGVTQFPSHSVIEKGQTVTLRCDPISGHDNLYWYRRVMGKEIKFLLHFVKESKQDESGMPNNRFLAERTGGTYSTLKVQPAELEDSGVYFCASSREGGTDTQYFGPGTRLTVL.

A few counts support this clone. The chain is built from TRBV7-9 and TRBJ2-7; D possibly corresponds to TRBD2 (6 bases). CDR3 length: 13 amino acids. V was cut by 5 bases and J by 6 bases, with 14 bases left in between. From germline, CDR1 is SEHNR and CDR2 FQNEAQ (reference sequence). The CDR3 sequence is CASSPGVRGEQYF. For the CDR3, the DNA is TGTGCCAGCAGCCCCGGGGTGCGGGGCGAGCAGTACTTC.